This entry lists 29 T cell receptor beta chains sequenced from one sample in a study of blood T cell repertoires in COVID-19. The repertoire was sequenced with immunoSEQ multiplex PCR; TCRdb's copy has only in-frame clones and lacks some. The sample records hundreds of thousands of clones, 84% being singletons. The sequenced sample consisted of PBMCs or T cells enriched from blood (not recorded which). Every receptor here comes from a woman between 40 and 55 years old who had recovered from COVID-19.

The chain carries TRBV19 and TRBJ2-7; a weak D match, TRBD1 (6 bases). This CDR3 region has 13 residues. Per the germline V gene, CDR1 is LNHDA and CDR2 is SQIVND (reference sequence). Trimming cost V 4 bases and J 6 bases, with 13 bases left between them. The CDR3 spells CASSTTTGGEQYV. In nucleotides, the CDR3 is TGTGCCAGTAGTACCACGACAGGTGGCGAGCAGTACGTC.

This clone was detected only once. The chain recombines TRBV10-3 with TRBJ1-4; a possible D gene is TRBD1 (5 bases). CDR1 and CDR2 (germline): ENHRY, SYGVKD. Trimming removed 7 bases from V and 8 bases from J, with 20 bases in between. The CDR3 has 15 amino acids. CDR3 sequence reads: CAITRMGREEEKLFF. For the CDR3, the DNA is TGTGCCATCACCAGGATGGGCAGGGAGGAGGAAAAACTGTTTTTT.

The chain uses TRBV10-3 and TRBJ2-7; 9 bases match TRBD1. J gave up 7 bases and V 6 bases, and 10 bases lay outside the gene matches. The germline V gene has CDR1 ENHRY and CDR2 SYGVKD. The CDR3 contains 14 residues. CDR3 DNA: TGTGCCATCAGAACGGGACAGGGTGATGGTGAGCAGTACTTC. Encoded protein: CAIRTGQGDGEQYF.

In DNA form, the CDR3 reads TGTGCCAGCAGCACACTGTGGGGCGACAATGAGCAGTTCTTC. Translation: CASSTLWGDNEQFF. V usage is TRBV7-2 and J usage is TRBJ2-1; D perhaps matches TRBD1 (5 bases). The CDR3 covers 14 residues. CDR1 is SGHTA, CDR2 FQGNSA, per germline. Trimming cost V 5 bases and J 5 bases, with 13 bases left between them.

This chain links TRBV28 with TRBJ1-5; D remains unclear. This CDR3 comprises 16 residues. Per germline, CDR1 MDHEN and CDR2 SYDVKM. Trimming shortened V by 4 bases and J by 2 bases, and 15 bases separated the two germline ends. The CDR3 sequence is CASSSQLRGGNQPQHF. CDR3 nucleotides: TGTGCCAGCAGTTCCCAACTTCGGGGAGGCAATCAGCCCCAGCATTTT.

The CDR3 reads CATSRLTGISGNTIYF. The DNA of the CDR3 is TGTGCCACCAGCAGACTGACAGGGATCTCTGGAAACACCATATATTTT. The V gene is TRBV15, the J gene TRBJ1-3; 7 bases line up with TRBD1. The CDR3 is made up of 16 amino acids. The V gene's germline CDR1 is LNHNV and CDR2 YYDKDF (reference sequence). V was clipped by 2 bases and J by 0 bases; unmatched bases: 4.

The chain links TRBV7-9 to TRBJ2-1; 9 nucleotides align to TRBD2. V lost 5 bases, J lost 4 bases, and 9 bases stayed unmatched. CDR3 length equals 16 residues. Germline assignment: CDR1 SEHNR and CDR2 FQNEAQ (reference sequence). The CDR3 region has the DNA TGTGCCAGCAGCCGGGGTGGGACTAGCAGATACAATGAGCAGTTCTTC. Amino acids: CASSRGGTSRYNEQFF.

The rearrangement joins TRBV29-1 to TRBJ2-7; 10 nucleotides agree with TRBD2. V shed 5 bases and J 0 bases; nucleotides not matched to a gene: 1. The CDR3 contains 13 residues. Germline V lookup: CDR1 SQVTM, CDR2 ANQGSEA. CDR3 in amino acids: CSVRTSGSYEQYF. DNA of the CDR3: TGCAGCGTTCGGACTAGCGGCTCCTACGAGCAGTACTTC.

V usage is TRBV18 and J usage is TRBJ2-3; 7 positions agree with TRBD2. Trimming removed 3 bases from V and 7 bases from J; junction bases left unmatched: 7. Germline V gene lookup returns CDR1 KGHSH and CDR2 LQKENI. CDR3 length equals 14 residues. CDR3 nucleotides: TGTGCCAGCTCACCCAGCCGGGAGGCTAATACGCAGTATTTT. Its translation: CASSPSREANTQYF. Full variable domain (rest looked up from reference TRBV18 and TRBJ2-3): NAGVMQNPRHLVRRRGQEARLRCSPMKGHSHVYWYRQLPEEGLKFMVYLQKENIIDESGMPKERFSAEFPKEGPSILRIQQVVRGDSAAYFCASSPSREANTQYFGPGTRLTVL.

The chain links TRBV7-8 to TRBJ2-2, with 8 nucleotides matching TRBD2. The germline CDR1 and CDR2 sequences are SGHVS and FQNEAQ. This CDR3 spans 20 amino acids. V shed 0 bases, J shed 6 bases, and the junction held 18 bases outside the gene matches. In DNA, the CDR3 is TGTGCCAGCAGCTTAGCTGGGCCTCCAAGGGGAGGCGGGAGGTCCGGGGAGCTGTTTTTT. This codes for CASSLAGPPRGGGRSGELFF.

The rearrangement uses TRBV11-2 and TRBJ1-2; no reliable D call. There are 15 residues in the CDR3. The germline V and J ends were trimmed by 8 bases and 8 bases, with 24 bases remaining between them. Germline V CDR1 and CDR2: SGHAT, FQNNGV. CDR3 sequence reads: CASSPGAGGGKGYTF. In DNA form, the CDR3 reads TGTGCCAGCTCGCCGGGAGCGGGAGGAGGAAAAGGCTACACCTTC. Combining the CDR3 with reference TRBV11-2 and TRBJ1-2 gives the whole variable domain EAGVAQSPRYKIIEKRQSVAFWCNPISGHATLYWYQQILGQGPKLLIQFQNNGVVDDSQLPKDRFSAERLKGVDSTLKIQPAKLEDSAVYLCASSPGAGGGKGYTFGSGTRLTVV.

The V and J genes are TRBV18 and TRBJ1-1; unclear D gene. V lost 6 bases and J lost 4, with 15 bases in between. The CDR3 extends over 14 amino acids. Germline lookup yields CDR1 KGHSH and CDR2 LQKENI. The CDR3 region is CASSAPSGPTEAFF. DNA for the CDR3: TGTGCCAGCTCCGCACCGTCAGGTCCCACTGAAGCTTTCTTT.

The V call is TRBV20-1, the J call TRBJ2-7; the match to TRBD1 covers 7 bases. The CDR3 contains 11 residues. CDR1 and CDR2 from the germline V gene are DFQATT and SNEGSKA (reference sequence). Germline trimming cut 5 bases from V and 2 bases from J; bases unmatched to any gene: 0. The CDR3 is CSADRAYEQYF. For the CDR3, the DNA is TGCAGTGCTGACAGGGCCTACGAGCAGTACTTC.

The CDR3 DNA is TGTGCCAGCAGCTTGGCGACAGGGGGCTGGGGGATGAACACTGAAGCTTTCTTT. It specifies CASSLATGGWGMNTEAFF. This chain uses TRBV5-8 with TRBJ1-1; TRBD1 matches 10 bases. Germline CDR1 SGHTS, CDR2 YDEGEE. Losses at the gene ends were 0 bases for V and 0 bases for J; bases not matched to a gene: 8. CDR3 length: 18 amino acids. Together with reference TRBV5-8 and TRBJ1-1, the CDR3 gives the full variable domain: EAGVTQSPTHLIKTRGQQATLRCSPISGHTSVYWYQQALGLGLQFLLWYDEGEERNRGNFPPRFSGRQFPNYSSELNVNALELEDSALYLCASSLATGGWGMNTEAFFGQGTRLTVV.

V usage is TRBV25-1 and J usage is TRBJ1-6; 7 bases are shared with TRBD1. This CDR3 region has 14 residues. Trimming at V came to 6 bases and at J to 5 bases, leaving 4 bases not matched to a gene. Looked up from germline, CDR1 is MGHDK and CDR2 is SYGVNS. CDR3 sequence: CASRGQSDNSPLHF. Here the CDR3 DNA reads TGTGCCAGCAGGGGACAGAGCGATAATTCACCCCTCCACTTT.

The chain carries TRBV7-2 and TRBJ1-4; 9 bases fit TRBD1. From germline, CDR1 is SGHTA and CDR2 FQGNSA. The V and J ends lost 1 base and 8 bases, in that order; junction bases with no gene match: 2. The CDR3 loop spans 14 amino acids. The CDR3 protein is CASSLDGQGEKLFF. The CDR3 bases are TGTGCCAGCAGCTTAGACGGACAGGGGGAAAAACTGTTTTTT.

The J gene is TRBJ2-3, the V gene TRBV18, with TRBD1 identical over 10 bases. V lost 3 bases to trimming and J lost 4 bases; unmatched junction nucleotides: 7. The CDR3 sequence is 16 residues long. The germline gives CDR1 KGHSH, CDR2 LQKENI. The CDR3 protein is CASSPLGQGSPDTQYF. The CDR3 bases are TGTGCCAGCTCACCGCTGGGACAGGGGTCCCCAGATACGCAGTATTTT.

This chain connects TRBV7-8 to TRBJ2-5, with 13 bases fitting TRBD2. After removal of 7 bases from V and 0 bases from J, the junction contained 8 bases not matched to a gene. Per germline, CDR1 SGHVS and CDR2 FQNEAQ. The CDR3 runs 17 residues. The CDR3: CASNLGTSGIYQETQYF. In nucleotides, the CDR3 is TGTGCCAGCAATTTAGGGACTAGCGGGATTTACCAAGAGACCCAGTACTTC.

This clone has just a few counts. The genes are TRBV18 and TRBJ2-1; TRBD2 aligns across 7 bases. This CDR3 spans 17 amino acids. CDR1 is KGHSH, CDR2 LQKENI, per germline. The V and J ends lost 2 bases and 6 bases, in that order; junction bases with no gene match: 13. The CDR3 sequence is CASSPTVSGATRNEQFF. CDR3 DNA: TGTGCCAGCTCACCAACAGTCAGCGGGGCTACTCGCAATGAGCAGTTCTTC.

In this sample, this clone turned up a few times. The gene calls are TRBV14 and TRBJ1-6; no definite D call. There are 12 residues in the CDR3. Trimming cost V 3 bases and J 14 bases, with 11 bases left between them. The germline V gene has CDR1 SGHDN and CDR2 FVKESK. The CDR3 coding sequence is TGTGCCAGCAGCCAGGAGGTGGAGGCCCTCCACTTT. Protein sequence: CASSQEVEALHF.

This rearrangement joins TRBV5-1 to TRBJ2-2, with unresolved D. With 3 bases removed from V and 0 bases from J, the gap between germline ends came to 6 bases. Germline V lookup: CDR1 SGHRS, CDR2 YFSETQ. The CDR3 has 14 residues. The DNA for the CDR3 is TGCGCCAGCAGCTCTTTAGCGAACACCGGGGAGCTGTTTTTT. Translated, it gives CASSSLANTGELFF.

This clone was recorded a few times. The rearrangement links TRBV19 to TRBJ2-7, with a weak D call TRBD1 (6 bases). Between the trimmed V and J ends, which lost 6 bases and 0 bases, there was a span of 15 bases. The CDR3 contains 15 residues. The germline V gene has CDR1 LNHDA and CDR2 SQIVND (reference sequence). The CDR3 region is CASSPRAGVSYEQYF. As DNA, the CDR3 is TGTGCCAGTAGCCCCAGGGCAGGGGTCTCCTACGAGCAGTACTTC.

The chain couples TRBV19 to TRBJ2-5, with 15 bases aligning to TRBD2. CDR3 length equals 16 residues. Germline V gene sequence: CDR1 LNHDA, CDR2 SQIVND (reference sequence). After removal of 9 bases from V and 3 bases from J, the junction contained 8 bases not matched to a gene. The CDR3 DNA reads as TGTGCCAGGATAGGGACTAGCGGGAGGCGCAAAGAGACCCAGTACTTC. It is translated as CARIGTSGRRKETQYF.

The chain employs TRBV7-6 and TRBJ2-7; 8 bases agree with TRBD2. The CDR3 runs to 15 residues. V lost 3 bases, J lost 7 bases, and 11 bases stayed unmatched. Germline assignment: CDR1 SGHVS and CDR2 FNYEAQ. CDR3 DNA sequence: TGTGCCAGCAGCTTGCAACCGGGACCGGGGGGGGAGCAGTACTTC. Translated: CASSLQPGPGGEQYF.

CDR3 sequence (DNA): TGCAGCGTTGAGCAGCGGAGTCGAGGCACAGATACGCAGTATTTT. Translation: CSVEQRSRGTDTQYF. The V gene is TRBV29-1, the J gene TRBJ2-3; D might be TRBD2 (5 bases). CDR1 and CDR2 from the germline V gene are SQVTM and ANQGSEA. The CDR3 is 15 residues long. V shed 3 bases and J shed 1 base, with 14 bases lying between them.

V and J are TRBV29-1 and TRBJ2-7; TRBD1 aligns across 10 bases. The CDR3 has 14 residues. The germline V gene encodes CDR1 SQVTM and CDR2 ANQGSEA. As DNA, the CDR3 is TGCAGGCGTCCCGGGGACAGGGGTTGCTACGAGCAGTACTTC. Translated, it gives CRRPGDRGCYEQYF.

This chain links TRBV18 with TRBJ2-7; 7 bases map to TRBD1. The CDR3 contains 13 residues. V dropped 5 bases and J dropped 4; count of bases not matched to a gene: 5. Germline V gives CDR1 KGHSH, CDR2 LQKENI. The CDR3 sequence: CASSDGQVYEQYF. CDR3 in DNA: TGTGCCAGCTCAGACGGACAGGTTTACGAGCAGTACTTC.

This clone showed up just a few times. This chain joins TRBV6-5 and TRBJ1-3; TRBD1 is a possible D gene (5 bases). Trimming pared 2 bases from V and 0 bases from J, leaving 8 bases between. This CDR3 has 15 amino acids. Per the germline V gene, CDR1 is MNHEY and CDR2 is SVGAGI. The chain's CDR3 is CASSYGGASGNTIYF. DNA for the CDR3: TGTGCCAGCAGTTACGGAGGGGCCTCTGGAAACACCATATATTTT.

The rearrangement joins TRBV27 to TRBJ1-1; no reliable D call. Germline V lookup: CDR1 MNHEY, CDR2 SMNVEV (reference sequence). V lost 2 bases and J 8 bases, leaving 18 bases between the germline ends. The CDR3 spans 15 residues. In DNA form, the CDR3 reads TGTGCCAGCAGTTTAAAGGGTTCTGGGAGGTCAGAAGCTTTCTTT. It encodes CASSLKGSGRSEAFF.